This T cell receptor beta chain derives from a study of blood T cells in healthy people across ages. Whole-study context: Template switching picked up about one barcoded beta molecule for each two T cells.

Then a second PCR, running roughly 7 to 11 cycles, was carried out with a sample-barcoded 5' primer and a J-beta primer mix. TCRdb reprocessed the 5' RACE reads with MiXCR, giving one entry per CDR3 protein. The sample shows around 1,000,000 distinct CDR3 sequences, approximately 26% of them seen only once. Study-level findings and limits: Long-lived donors had more naive CD4+ cells and higher diversity than aged donors.

This clonotype turned up a few times. Its target is not known. The same data also went into a second study, on T cells of mothers and their children. This second study notes: The study recruited a few healthy Caucasian mothers and their six children as donors. With unrelated pairs as the comparison, related mother-child pairs had a slightly higher overlap that was not significant.

The source is a girl aged 2 to 9 in good health. Input material: blood.

The CDR3 coding sequence is TGCAGCGTCCTCACAGGGGGCGATGAAAAACTGTTTTTT. Protein: CSVLTGGDEKLFF. This chain links TRBV29-1 with TRBJ1-4; 9 positions match TRBD1. Unmatched junction bases numbered 5, after V lost 6 bases and J lost 6 bases. The CDR3 is 13 residues long. Looked up from germline, CDR1 is SQVTM and CDR2 is ANQGSEA.